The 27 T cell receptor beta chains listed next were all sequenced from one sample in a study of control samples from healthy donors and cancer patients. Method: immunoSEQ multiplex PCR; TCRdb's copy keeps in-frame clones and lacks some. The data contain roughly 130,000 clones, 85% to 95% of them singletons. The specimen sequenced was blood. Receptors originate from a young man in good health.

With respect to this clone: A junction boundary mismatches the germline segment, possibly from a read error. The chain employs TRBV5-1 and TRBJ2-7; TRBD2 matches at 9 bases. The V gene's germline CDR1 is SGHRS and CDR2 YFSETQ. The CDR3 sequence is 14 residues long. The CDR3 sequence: CARSRAGGPYEQYF. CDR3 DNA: TGCGCCCGCAGCCGCGCGGGGGGGCCCTACGAGCAGTACTTC.

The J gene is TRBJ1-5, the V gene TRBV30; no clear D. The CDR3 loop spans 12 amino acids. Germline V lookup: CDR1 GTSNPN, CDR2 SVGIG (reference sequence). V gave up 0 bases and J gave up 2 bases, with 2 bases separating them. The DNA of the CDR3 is TGTGCCTGGAGTGTACGCAATCAGCCCCAGCATTTT. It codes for CAWSVRNQPQHF. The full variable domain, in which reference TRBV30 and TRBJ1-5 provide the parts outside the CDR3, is SQTIHQWPATLVQPVGSPLSLECTVEGTSNPNLYWYRQAAGRGLQLLFYSVGIGQISSEVPQNLSASRPQDRQFILSSKKLLLSDSGFYLCAWSVRNQPQHFGDGTRLSIL.

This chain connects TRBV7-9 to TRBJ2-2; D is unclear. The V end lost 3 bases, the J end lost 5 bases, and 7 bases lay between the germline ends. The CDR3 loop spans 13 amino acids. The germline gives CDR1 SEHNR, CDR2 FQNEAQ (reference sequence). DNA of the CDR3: TGTGCCAGCAGCTTTGGGATTACCGGGGAGCTGTTTTTT. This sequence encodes CASSFGITGELFF.

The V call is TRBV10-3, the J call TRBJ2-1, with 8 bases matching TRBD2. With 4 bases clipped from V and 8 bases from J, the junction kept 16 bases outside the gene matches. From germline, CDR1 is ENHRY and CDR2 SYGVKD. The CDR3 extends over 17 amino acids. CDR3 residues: CAISVTRVSGTRYEQFF. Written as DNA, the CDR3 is TGTGCCATCAGTGTGACCCGGGTTAGCGGGACACGTTATGAGCAGTTCTTC.

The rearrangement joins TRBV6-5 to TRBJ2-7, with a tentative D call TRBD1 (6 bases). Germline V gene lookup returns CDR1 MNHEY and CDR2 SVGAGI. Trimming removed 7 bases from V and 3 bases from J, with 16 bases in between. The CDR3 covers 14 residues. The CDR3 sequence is CASKLLTGIYEQYF. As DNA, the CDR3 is TGTGCCAGCAAGCTACTAACAGGGATCTACGAGCAGTACTTC.

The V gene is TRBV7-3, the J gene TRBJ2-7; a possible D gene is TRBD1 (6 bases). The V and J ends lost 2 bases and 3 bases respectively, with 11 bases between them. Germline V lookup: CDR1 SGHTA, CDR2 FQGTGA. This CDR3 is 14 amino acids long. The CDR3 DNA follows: TGTGCCAGCAGCTTACAGGCAGGGGACTACGAGCAGTACTTC. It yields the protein CASSLQAGDYEQYF.

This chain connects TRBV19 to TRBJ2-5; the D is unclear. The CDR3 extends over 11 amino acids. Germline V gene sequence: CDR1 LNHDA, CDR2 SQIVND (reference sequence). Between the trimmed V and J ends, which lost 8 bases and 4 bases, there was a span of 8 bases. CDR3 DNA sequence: TGTGCCAGTGGGCTGGTAGAGACCCAGTACTTC. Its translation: CASGLVETQYF.

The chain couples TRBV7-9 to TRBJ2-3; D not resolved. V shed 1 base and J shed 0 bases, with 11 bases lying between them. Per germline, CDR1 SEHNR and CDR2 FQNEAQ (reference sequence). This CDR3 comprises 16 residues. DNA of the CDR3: TGTGCCAGCAGCTTAGAGGCGCGGCTTAGCACAGATACGCAGTATTTT. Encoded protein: CASSLEARLSTDTQYF.

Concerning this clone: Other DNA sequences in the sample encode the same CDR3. The CDR3 region has the DNA TGTGCCAGCAGTTTAGGTGGGGGTGGCTACACCTTC. It translates to CASSLGGGGYTF. This chain joins TRBV12-3 or TRBV12-4 and TRBJ1-2; D perhaps matches TRBD1 (5 bases). The CDR3 spans 12 residues. Trimming took 1 base from V and 7 from J, leaving 7 bases between them.

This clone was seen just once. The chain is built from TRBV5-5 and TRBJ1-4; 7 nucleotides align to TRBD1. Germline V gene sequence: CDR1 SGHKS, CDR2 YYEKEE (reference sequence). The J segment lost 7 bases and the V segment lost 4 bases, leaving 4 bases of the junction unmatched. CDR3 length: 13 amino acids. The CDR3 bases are TGTGCCAGCAGCGCGGGACAGATTGAAAAACTGTTTTTT. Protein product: CASSAGQIEKLFF.

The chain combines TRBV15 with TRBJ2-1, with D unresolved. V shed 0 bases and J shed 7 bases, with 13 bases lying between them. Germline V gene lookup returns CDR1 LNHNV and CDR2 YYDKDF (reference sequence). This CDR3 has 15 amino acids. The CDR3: CATSREHAPRNEQFF. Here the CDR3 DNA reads TGTGCCACCAGCAGAGAGCACGCCCCCAGGAATGAGCAGTTCTTC.

CDR3 DNA: TGTGCCAGCAGCCAAGTCCCAGCGGGGGGGCCTCAGAATGAGCAGTTCTTC. This encodes CASSQVPAGGPQNEQFF. This chain connects TRBV3-1 (or the pseudogene TRBV3-2) to TRBJ2-1; 10 bases match TRBD2. The CDR3 sequence is 17 residues long. After removal of 1 base from V and 7 bases from J, the junction contained 10 bases not matched to a gene. CDR1 is LGHDT, CDR2 YNNKEL, per germline (reference sequence).

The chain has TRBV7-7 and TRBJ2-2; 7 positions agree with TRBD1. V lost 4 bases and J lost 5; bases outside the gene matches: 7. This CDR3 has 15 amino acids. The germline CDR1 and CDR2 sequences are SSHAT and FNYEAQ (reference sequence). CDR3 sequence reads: CASSSEQGWTGELFF. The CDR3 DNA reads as TGTGCCAGCAGCTCAGAACAGGGGTGGACCGGGGAGCTGTTTTTT.

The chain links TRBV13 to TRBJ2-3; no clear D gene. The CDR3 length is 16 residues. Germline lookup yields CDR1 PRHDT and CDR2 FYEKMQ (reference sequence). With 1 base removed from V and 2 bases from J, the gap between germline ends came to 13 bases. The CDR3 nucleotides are TGTGCCAGCAGCTTAGTATCGGGCAGCTACACAGATACGCAGTATTTT. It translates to CASSLVSGSYTDTQYF.

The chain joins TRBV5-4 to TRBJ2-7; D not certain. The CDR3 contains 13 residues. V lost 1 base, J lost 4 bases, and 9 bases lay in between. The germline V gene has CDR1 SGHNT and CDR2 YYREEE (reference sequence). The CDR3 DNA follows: TGTGCCAGCAGCTTGTGGACCGGGTACGAGCAGTACTTC. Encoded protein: CASSLWTGYEQYF.

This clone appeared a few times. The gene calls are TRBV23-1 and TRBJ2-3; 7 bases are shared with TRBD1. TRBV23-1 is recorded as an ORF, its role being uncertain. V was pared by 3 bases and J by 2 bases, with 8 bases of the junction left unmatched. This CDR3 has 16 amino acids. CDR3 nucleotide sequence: TGCGCCAGCAGTCATGGACAGGACCTTTTCACAGATACGCAGTATTTT. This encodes CASSHGQDLFTDTQYF.

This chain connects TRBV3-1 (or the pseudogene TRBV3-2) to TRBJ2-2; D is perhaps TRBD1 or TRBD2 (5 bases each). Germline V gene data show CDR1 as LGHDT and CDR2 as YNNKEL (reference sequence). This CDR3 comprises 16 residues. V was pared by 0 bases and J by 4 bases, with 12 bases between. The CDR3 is CASSQEASGGTGELFF. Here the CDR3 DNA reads TGTGCCAGCAGCCAAGAAGCGTCTGGGGGCACCGGGGAGCTGTTTTTT.

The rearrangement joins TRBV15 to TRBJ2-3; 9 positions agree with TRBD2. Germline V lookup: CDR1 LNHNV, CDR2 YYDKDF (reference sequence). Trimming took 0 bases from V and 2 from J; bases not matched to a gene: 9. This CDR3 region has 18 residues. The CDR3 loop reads CATSRDIGLAGFTDTQYF. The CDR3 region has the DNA TGTGCCACCAGCAGAGATATAGGCCTAGCGGGGTTCACAGATACGCAGTATTTT.

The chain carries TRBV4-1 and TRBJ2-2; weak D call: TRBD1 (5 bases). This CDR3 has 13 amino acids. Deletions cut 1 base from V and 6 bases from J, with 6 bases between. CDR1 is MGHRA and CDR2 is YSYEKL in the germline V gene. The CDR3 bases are TGCGCCAGCAGCCAAGCAGGGCCCGGGGAGCTGTTTTTT. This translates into CASSQAGPGELFF.

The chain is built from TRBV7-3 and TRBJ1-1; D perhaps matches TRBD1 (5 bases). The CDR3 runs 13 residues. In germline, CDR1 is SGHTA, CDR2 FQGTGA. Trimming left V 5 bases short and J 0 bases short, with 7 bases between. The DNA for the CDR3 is TGTGCCAGCAGCGCCAGGGTGAACACTGAAGCTTTCTTT. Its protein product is CASSARVNTEAFF.

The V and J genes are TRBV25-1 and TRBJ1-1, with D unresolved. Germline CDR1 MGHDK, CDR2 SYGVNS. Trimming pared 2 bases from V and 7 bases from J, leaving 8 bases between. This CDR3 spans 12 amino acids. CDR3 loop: CASSEGHGEAFF. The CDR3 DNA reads TGTGCCAGCAGTGAAGGGCACGGTGAAGCTTTCTTT.

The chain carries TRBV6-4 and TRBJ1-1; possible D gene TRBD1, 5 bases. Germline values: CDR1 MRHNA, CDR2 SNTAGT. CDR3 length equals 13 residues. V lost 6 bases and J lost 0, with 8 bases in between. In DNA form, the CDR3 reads TGTGCCAGCAGAAAAGGGGTGAACACTGAAGCTTTCTTT. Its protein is CASRKGVNTEAFF.

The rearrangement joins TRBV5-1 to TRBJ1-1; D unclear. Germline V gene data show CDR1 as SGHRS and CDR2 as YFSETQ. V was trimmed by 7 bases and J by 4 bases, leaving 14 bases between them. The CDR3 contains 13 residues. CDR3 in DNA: TGCGCCAGCTGCGGGGAGCGGAGCACTGAAGCTTTCTTT. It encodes CASCGERSTEAFF.

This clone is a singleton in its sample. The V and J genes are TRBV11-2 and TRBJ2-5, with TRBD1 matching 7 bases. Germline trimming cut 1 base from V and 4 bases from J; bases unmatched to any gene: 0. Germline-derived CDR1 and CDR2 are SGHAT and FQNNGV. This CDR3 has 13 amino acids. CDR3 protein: CASSLAGGETQYF. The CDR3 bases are TGTGCCAGCAGCTTAGCAGGGGGAGAGACCCAGTACTTC. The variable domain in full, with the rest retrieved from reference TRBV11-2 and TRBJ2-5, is EAGVAQSPRYKIIEKRQSVAFWCNPISGHATLYWYQQILGQGPKLLIQFQNNGVVDDSQLPKDRFSAERLKGVDSTLKIQPAKLEDSAVYLCASSLAGGETQYFGPGTRLLVL.

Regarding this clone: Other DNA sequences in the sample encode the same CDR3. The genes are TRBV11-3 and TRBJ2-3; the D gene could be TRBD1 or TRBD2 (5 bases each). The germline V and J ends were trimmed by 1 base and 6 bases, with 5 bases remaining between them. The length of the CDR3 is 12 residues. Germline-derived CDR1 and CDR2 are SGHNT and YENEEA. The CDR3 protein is CASSLGGDTQYF. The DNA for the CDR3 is TGTGCCAGCAGCTTAGGGGGGGATACGCAGTATTTT.

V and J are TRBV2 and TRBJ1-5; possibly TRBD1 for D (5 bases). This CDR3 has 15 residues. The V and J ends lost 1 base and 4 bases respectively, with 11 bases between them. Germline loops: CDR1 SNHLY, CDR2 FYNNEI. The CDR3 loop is CASSEEWAGNQPQHF. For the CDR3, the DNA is TGTGCCAGCAGTGAAGAGTGGGCAGGGAATCAGCCCCAGCATTTT.

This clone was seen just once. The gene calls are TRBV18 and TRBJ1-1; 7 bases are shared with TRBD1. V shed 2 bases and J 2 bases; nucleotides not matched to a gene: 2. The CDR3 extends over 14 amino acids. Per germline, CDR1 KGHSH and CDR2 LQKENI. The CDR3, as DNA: TGTGCCAGCTCACCAGACAGGGCTAACACTGAAGCTTTCTTT. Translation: CASSPDRANTEAFF.